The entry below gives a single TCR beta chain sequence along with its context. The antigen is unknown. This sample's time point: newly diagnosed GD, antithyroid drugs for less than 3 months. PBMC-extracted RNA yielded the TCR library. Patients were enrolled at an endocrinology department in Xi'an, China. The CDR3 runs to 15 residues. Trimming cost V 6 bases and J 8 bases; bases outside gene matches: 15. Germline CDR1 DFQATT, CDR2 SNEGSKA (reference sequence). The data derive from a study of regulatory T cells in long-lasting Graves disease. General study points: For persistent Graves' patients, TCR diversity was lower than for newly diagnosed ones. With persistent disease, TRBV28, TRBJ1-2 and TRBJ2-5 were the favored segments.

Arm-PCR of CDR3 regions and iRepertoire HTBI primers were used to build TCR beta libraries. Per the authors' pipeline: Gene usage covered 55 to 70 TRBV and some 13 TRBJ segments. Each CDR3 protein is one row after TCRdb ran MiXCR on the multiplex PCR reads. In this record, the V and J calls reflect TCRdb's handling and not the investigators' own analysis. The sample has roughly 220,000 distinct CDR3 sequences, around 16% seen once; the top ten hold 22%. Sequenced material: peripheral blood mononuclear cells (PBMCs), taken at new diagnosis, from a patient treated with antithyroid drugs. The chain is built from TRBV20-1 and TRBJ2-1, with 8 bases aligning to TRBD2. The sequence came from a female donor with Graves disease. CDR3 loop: CSAYRTQTSEDEQFF. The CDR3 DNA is TGCAGTGCCTACCGAACCCAGACTAGCGAGGATGAGCAGTTCTTC.